A selection of T cell receptor beta chains follows, all from one sample in a study of T cell repertoires in cytomegalovirus infection. TCRdb passed the reads through MiXCR, listing each CDR3 protein once. The sample lists 310,000 or so distinct CDR3 sequences, about a sixth seen once, with around 11% in the top ten. Sequenced material: PBMCs. The receptors here all came from a human donor in good health (CMV status not recorded). Some clones in this sample may be carry-over from other donors' samples. CDR3s include the opening cysteine and the closing phenylalanine or tryptophan. Fields, in order: clone size, D gene, V gene, J gene, CDR3 protein, CDR3 DNA. D genes are given only for firm matches. Part of the rows lack a size; the others show once, few, many or a class for expanded clones.

.	TRBD2	TRBV6-4	TRBJ2-1	CASSDGTSSNEQFF	TGTGCCAGCAGTGACGGGACTAGCTCTAATGAGCAGTTCTTC
many	.	TRBV28	TRBJ1-1	CASSTRLTLGPGAGNTEAFF	TGTGCCAGCAGTACCCGACTGACTCTGGGACCCGGTGCGGGGAACACTGAAGCTTTCTTT
.	TRBD2	TRBV28	TRBJ2-7	CASGSVGLAGHSYEQYF	TGTGCCAGCGGAAGTGTGGGGCTAGCGGGGCACTCCTACGAGCAGTACTTC
many	TRBD2	TRBV20-1	TRBJ2-3	CSATTSGGYTDTQYF	TGCAGTGCAACTACTAGCGGGGGATACACAGATACGCAGTATTTT
many	.	TRBV2	TRBJ2-3	CASSGNTDTQYF	TGTGCCAGCAGTGGTAACACAGATACGCAGTATTTT
.	.	TRBV11-3	TRBJ2-1	CASSAQGAEQFF	TGTGCCAGCAGCGCGCAGGGCGCTGAGCAGTTCTTC
many	TRBD1	TRBV27	TRBJ2-7	CASSVARQGAYEQYF	TGTGCCAGCAGTGTAGCCCGACAGGGGGCCTACGAGCAGTACTTC
many	.	TRBV20-1	TRBJ1-2	CSAMVGGAYGYTF	TGCAGTGCTATGGTCGGAGGGGCCTATGGCTACACCTTC
many	.	TRBV10-2	TRBJ1-1	CASSGAGRQNTEAFF	TGCGCCAGCAGTGGAGCGGGACGGCAGAACACTGAAGCTTTCTTT
few	.	TRBV10-3	TRBJ2-7	CAISADNYEQYF	TGTGCCATCAGTGCGGACAACTACGAGCAGTACTTC
.	.	TRBV19	TRBJ2-1	CASSPDRYYNEQFF	TGTGCCAGTAGTCCCGACAGGTACTACAATGAGCAGTTCTTC
.	.	TRBV20-1	TRBJ2-4	CSILSGGGAKNIQYF	TGCAGTATCCTCTCAGGGGGAGGTGCCAAAAACATTCAGTACTTC
many	TRBD1	TRBV7-2	TRBJ1-1	CASSLQQGVRSEAFF	TGTGCCAGCAGCCTCCAACAGGGGGTACGTAGTGAAGCTTTCTTT
.	.	TRBV28	TRBJ1-1	CASTVGGPAATEAFF	TGTGCCAGCACCGTCGGCGGGCCCGCGGCCACTGAAGCTTTCTTT
few	.	TRBV2	TRBJ1-6	CASRMRTEDSPLHF	TGTGCCAGCAGGATGAGGACGGAGGACTCACCCCTCCACTTT
few	.	TRBV5-1	TRBJ2-1	CASSPDGSSYNEQFF	TGCGCCAGCAGCCCGGACGGTAGCTCCTACAATGAGCAGTTCTTC
many	.	TRBV7-6	TRBJ2-3	CASSPGEADTQYF	TGTGCCAGCAGCCCAGGGGAGGCAGATACGCAGTATTTT
.	.	TRBV6-2/TRBV6-3	TRBJ2-2	CASSTQGHLISDGELFF	TGTGCCAGCAGTACTCAGGGCCACTTGATCTCCGACGGGGAGCTGTTTTTT
few	.	TRBV28	TRBJ1-1	CASSVSGRRNTEAFF	TGTGCCAGCAGTGTATCGGGACGTAGGAACACTGAAGCTTTCTTT
.	TRBD1	TRBV2	TRBJ1-3	CASSPGTGARGNTIYF	TGTGCCAGCAGTCCAGGAACAGGGGCTCGGGGAAACACCATATATTTT
.	.	TRBV6-2/TRBV6-3	TRBJ1-2	CASSPGVIGYYGYTF	TGTGCCAGCAGCCCAGGGGTCATCGGGTACTATGGCTACACCTTC
many	TRBD2	TRBV7-8	TRBJ2-7	CASSLPAIGGAIAQYF	TGTGCCAGCAGCTTACCGGCGATCGGGGGGGCTATCGCGCAGTACTTC
many	.	TRBV28	TRBJ2-7	CASSRAGAAYEQYF	TGTGCCAGCAGCCGCGCGGGGGCGGCCTACGAGCAGTACTTC
few	TRBD1	TRBV12-3/TRBV12-4	TRBJ2-7	CASSLQGAFYEQYF	TGTGCCAGCAGTTTGCAGGGGGCCTTCTACGAGCAGTACTTC
few	TRBD2	TRBV7-9	TRBJ2-1	CASRLKGGVSNEQFF	TGTGCCAGCAGACTGAAGGGAGGGGTTTCGAATGAGCAGTTCTTC
.	.	TRBV2	TRBJ2-6	CASTPDPSGANVLTF	TGTGCCAGCACCCCTGACCCCTCTGGGGCCAACGTCCTGACTTTC
many	TRBD2	TRBV5-4	TRBJ2-3	CASSLDGGFTDTQYF	TGTGCCAGCAGCTTGGACGGGGGGTTCACAGATACGCAGTATTTT
few	.	TRBV7-2	TRBJ2-1	CASSLQRAGEQFF	TGTGCCAGCAGCTTACAGAGGGCGGGTGAGCAGTTCTTC
many	.	TRBV7-2	TRBJ1-2	CASSPAGGNYGYTF	TGTGCCAGCAGCCCAGCGGGGGGAAACTATGGCTACACCTTC
.	.	TRBV5-6	TRBJ2-7	CASSLVDGEQYF	TGTGCCAGCAGCTTGGTGGATGGCGAGCAGTACTTC
.	TRBD1	TRBV5-1	TRBJ2-2	CASSFDRAGELFF	TGCGCCAGCAGCTTCGACAGGGCCGGGGAGCTGTTTTTT
few	.	TRBV6-6	TRBJ2-7	CASSYSIGLAAYEQYF	TGTGCCAGCAGTTACTCGATCGGCCTAGCCGCCTACGAGCAGTACTTC
.	.	TRBV12-3/TRBV12-4	TRBJ2-1	CASSRLTGASF	TGTGCCAGCAGTAGGCTGACGGGGGCAAGTTTC
few	.	TRBV20-1	TRBJ1-5	CSARVDRLSNQPQHF	TGCAGTGCTAGAGTCGACAGACTTAGCAATCAGCCCCAGCATTTT
many	.	TRBV12-3/TRBV12-4	TRBJ1-2	CASSLAGGYGYTF	TGTGCCAGCAGTTTAGCCGGGGGCTATGGCTACACCTTC
.	.	TRBV10-2	TRBJ2-3	CASSGPGASTDTQYF	TGCGCCAGCAGTGGTCCGGGAGCTAGCACAGATACGCAGTATTTT